A selection of T cell receptor beta chains follows, all from one sample in a study of shared clonotypes between healthy human individuals. TCRdb keeps only in-frame clones here, not all; method: immunoSEQ multiplex PCR. The data show over a million clones, about 98.5% seen once. Input material: naive CD4+ T cells sorted from blood. The source is a man under 40 in good health. The CDR3 runs from the conserved cysteine through the conserved F or W. The D gene is left open where the match is weak. Expanded clones are given a class, and other clones once, few, many or no size at all.

j_gene: TRBJ2-7; abundance: .; d_gene: .; v_gene: TRBV6-1; len: 12; CDR3aa: CASVQGIYEQYF; CDR3nt: TGTGCCAGTGTACAGGGAATCTACGAGCAGTACTTC
j_gene: TRBJ1-1; abundance: few; d_gene: .; v_gene: TRBV11-2; len: 16; CDR3aa: CASSLDWVGSNTEAFF; CDR3nt: TGTGCCAGCAGCTTAGATTGGGTGGGGTCGAACACTGAAGCTTTCTTT
j_gene: TRBJ2-4; abundance: .; d_gene: TRBD1; v_gene: TRBV5-4; len: 14; CDR3aa: CASSRGQTQNIQYF; CDR3nt: TGTGCCAGCAGCCGGGGACAGACACAAAACATTCAGTACTTC
j_gene: TRBJ2-2; abundance: .; d_gene: .; v_gene: TRBV18; len: 11; CDR3aa: CASSQSGELFF; CDR3nt: TGTGCCAGCTCTCAGAGCGGGGAGCTGTTTTTT
j_gene: TRBJ2-2; abundance: .; d_gene: .; v_gene: TRBV7-9; len: 18; CDR3aa: CASSLANIPGAGTGELFF; CDR3nt: TGTGCCAGCAGCTTAGCAAATATCCCGGGGGCAGGCACCGGGGAGCTGTTTTTT
j_gene: TRBJ1-5; abundance: .; d_gene: .; v_gene: TRBV11-2; len: 15; CDR3aa: CASSLDGRPNQPQHF; CDR3nt: TGTGCCAGCAGCTTAGATGGGCGGCCCAATCAGCCCCAGCATTTT
j_gene: TRBJ1-1; abundance: .; d_gene: .; v_gene: TRBV28; len: 13; CDR3aa: CASSWGANTEAFF; CDR3nt: TGTGCCAGCAGTTGGGGGGCGAACACTGAAGCTTTCTTT
j_gene: TRBJ1-5; abundance: .; d_gene: .; v_gene: TRBV30; len: 13; CDR3aa: CAWSVGLDQPQHF; CDR3nt: TGTGCCTGGAGTGTCGGCCTTGATCAGCCCCAGCATTTT
j_gene: TRBJ1-3; abundance: .; d_gene: TRBD1; v_gene: TRBV7-8; len: 16; CDR3aa: CASSLRTDRAGNTIYF; CDR3nt: TGTGCCAGCAGCTTACGGACCGACAGGGCTGGAAACACCATATATTTT
j_gene: TRBJ2-1; abundance: once; d_gene: TRBD2; v_gene: TRBV9; len: 16; CDR3aa: CASSVDLAGVDNEQFF; CDR3nt: TGTGCCAGCAGCGTAGATTTGGCGGGAGTGGACAATGAGCAGTTCTTC
j_gene: TRBJ1-2; abundance: .; d_gene: TRBD1; v_gene: TRBV6-5; len: 14; CDR3aa: CASSAQPDRAGYTF; CDR3nt: TGTGCCAGCAGTGCCCAGCCCGACAGGGCGGGCTACACCTTC
j_gene: TRBJ2-7; abundance: .; d_gene: .; v_gene: TRBV7-2; len: 15; CDR3aa: CASSFGPQRSYEQYF; CDR3nt: TGTGCCAGCAGCTTCGGCCCTCAGCGTTCCTACGAGCAGTACTTC
j_gene: TRBJ2-7; abundance: .; d_gene: .; v_gene: TRBV7-9; len: 11; CDR3aa: CASSKDYEQYF; CDR3nt: TGTGCCAGCAGCAAAGATTACGAGCAGTACTTC
j_gene: TRBJ2-5; abundance: .; d_gene: TRBD2; v_gene: TRBV7-3; len: 15; CDR3aa: CASSLNPGGPETQYF; CDR3nt: TGTGCCAGCAGCTTAAACCCGGGAGGCCCAGAGACCCAGTACTTC
j_gene: TRBJ2-7; abundance: .; d_gene: TRBD2; v_gene: TRBV18; len: 15; CDR3aa: CASSPGLAGDYEQYF; CDR3nt: TGTGCCAGCTCACCGGGTCTAGCGGGAGACTACGAGCAGTACTTC
j_gene: TRBJ2-7; abundance: .; d_gene: TRBD1; v_gene: TRBV18; len: 17; CDR3aa: CASSPMSGTGGSYEQYF; CDR3nt: TGTGCCAGCTCACCAATGTCCGGGACAGGGGGCTCCTACGAGCAGTACTTC